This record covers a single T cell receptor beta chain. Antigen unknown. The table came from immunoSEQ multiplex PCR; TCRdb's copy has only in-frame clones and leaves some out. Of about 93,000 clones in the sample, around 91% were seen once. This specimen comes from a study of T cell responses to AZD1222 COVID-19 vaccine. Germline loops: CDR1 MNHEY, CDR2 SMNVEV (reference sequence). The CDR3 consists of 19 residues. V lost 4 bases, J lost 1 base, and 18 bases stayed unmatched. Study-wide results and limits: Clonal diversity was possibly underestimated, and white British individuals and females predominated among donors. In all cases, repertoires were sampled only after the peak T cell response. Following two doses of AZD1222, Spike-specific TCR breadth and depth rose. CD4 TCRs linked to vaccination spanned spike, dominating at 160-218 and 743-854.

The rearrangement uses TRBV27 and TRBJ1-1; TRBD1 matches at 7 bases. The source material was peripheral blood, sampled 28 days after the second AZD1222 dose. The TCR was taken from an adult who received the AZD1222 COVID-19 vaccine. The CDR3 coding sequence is TGTGCCAGCAGTTCGGGCAAACAGGGGTTTAATCAGGGGAACACTGAAGCTTTCTTT. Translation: CASSSGKQGFNQGNTEAFF.